The clone carrying this T cell receptor beta chain was seen a few times. Its cognate antigen is unknown. This CDR3 is built from 18 residues. Germline loops: CDR1 LGHNA, CDR2 YSLEER. V was pared by 3 bases and J by 5 bases, with 22 bases between. The entry originates in a study of T cell responses to AZD1222 COVID-19 vaccine. Study-wide results and caveats: A reported finding is that nearly half of spike-specific TCRs target unmutated variant regions.

The table came from immunoSEQ multiplex PCR; TCRdb's copy has only in-frame clones and leaves some out. The table lists about 150,000 clones, about 90% of them singletons. The J gene is TRBJ2-2, the V gene TRBV4-3; D remains unclear. The sequence was collected from an adult in good health. Sequenced here: peripheral blood, sampled on day 0 of AZD1222 vaccination. Written as DNA, the CDR3 is TGCGCCAGCAGCCAGAGTTTCGCCGAGACGGACGTTACCGGGGAGCTGTTTTTT. It specifies CASSQSFAETDVTGELFF.